The entry below describes one T cell receptor (beta chain). The junction shows a germline mismatch at one end, possibly a read error. This specimen belongs to a study of tumor-infiltrating lymphocytes in primary liver carcinoma. Study-wide background: The five patients, who were men and women, ranged in age from 30 to 69 years. Samples had roughly 3.65 to 8 million productive TCRbeta reads, comparable between tissue types.

Unsorted bulk tissue (roughly 19-31 mg) underwent RNA and DNA co-extraction. Chronic HBV infection was present in the patients, who were treatment-naive. Every tumor sample analyzed contained over 75% viable tumor cells. The input was 500 ng total RNA; TCR beta cDNA was made from it with a constant-region primer. Construction of TCR beta libraries relied on three successive nested multiplex PCR rounds employing slightly modified ARM-PCR. TCRdb fed the multiplex PCR reads into MiXCR, producing one record per CDR3 protein. The data hold more than 30,000 distinct CDR3 sequences, with around 80% observed a single time. The specimen sequenced was liver tumor tissue from sampling region 5. Sample subset: tumor region T5, tumor centre. This sequence originates from a man between 35 and 55 years old with primary liver carcinoma and hepatitis B virus infection.

The CDR3 DNA is TGCCCCAGCAGCCAAGGGGACAGGGGAGGTGAGCAGTACTTC. It specifies CPSSQGDRGGEQYF. The V call is TRBV4-1, the J call TRBJ2-7; TRBD1 matches at 10 bases. The germline V gene encodes CDR1 MGHRA and CDR2 YSYEKL. CDR3 length: 14 residues.